This TCR beta chain was identified in a study of T cell responses to AZD1222 COVID-19 vaccine. Germline trimming cut 3 bases from V and 1 base from J; bases unmatched to any gene: 5. In germline, CDR1 is SQVTM, CDR2 ANQGSEA. This CDR3 has 16 amino acids. Repertoires were generated with immunoSEQ multiplex PCR, while TCRdb's copy carries only in-frame clones and drops some. In the table there are 110,000 to 150,000 clones, roughly 92% of which are singletons. This clone was counted a single time. The starting material was peripheral blood, obtained on day 0 of AZD1222 vaccination. This TCR was recovered from an adult in good health. The J gene is TRBJ2-3, the V gene TRBV29-1; 12 nucleotides align to TRBD2. The chain's CDR3 is CSVDLAGGQGTDTQYF. In DNA form, the CDR3 reads TGCAGCGTTGACCTAGCGGGAGGGCAAGGCACAGATACGCAGTATTTT.